A selection of T cell receptor beta chains follows, all from one sample in a study of PD-1 blockade in classical Hodgkin lymphoma. Clones were sequenced by immunoSEQ multiplex PCR, and TCRdb holds only the in-frame ones, with some missing. The sample contains tens of thousands of clones, around 85% of which appear only once. The sample in question was peripheral blood mononuclear cells (PBMCs), obtained before the fourth cycle of nivolumab. Every receptor here comes from a human donor with classical Hodgkin lymphoma. Each CDR3 is given without its conserved first and last residue. A D gene is named only where the DNA matches it firmly.

j_call v_call d_call cdr3_aa
TRBJ1-2 TRBV28 TRBD1 ASSLSAWDRGQLTNYGYT
TRBJ2-4 TRBV5-4 . ASSLGGAAKNIQY
TRBJ2-1 TRBV6-1 TRBD1 ASRDRGFYNEQF
TRBJ1-1 TRBV11-3 . ASSFAPSGEAF
. TRBV28 TRBD1 ASSRQGDGEQY
TRBJ1-5 TRBV4-2 . ASSQEGTGQPQH
TRBJ1-1 TRBV14 . ASSQAETSEAF
TRBJ1-2 TRBV19 TRBD1 ASSSLDRGNPTRDWNYGYT
TRBJ1-1 TRBV6-5 TRBD1 ASSVRTGVEAF
TRBJ2-7 TRBV7-6 TRBD2 ASSSKGLAGGLFSYEQY
TRBJ2-7 TRBV2 TRBD1 ARRAGQGIYEQY
TRBJ2-7 TRBV7-8 . ASSHYRDLDYEQY
TRBJ2-7 TRBV7-3 . ASSLTAGSYEQY
TRBJ2-1 TRBV28 . ASSQLGLRTTAMRNEQF
TRBJ1-2 TRBV7-2 . ASSLAYSPNYGYT
TRBJ2-1 TRBV11-3 . ASSFGQYNEQF
TRBJ2-2 TRBV4-1 . ASSQVQDNTGELF
TRBJ1-2 TRBV28 . ASSLGRAWSYGYT
TRBJ2-1 TRBV7-8 TRBD2 ASTEREREMDEQF
TRBJ2-1 TRBV7-2 TRBD2 ASSSSRDYYNEQF
TRBJ1-1 TRBV7-2 . ASSLGRSEAF
TRBJ2-3 TRBV27 TRBD2 ASSSPGLARHTQY
TRBJ1-2 TRBV29-1 . SAQGMYGYT
TRBJ2-3 TRBV15 TRBD2 ATSRNTLTSGNTDTQY
TRBJ2-3 TRBV9 . ASSVGRITDTQY
TRBJ1-5 TRBV19 TRBD1 ASSIQTGGNQPQH
TRBJ1-4 TRBV28 . ASSLFLGPAEKLF
TRBJ1-5 TRBV27 . ASSSRPFNSNQPQH
TRBJ1-1 TRBV14 . ASSQEWQASGGTEAF
TRBJ2-3 TRBV7-2 . ASSPRGRRGTDTQY
TRBJ2-1 TRBV19 TRBD1 ASSSRDSSYNEQF
TRBJ1-5 TRBV7-2 . ASSPPGHSNQPQH
TRBJ1-1 TRBV9 TRBD1 ASSVGQGATEAF
TRBJ1-2 TRBV7-2 TRBD1 ASSPSTGITGYT
TRBJ1-3 TRBV5-5 . ASSLPRDNSGNTIY
TRBJ1-2 TRBV11-2 . ASSLANYGYT